Below, 2 T cell receptor beta chains from the same sample are listed, as sequenced in a study of shared clonotypes between healthy human individuals (dated by TCRdb to 2019 to 2021). The library was prepared using the immunoSEQ multiplex PCR assay. The source is immuneACCESS, and TCRdb retained only in-frame sequences with V and J called. Part of the clones is not carried over; for the studies checked, unresolved V genes explain less than half of this, and the remainder is unexplained. The sample table records millions of clones; 85% to 95% of these occur just once. Clones ranked in the top ten supply 0.13% of the sample. Sequencing was carried out using naive CD4+ T cells sorted from blood. Per the publication, the cell subset or site label means: CD45RA+ positively selected. The receptors derive from a man between 18 and 29 years old in good health.

On this clone itself: The sample carries other DNA sequences with the same CDR3. The V gene is TRBV30, the J gene TRBJ1-1; D gene ambiguous. Trimming cost V 1 base and J 1 base, with 4 bases left between them. The CDR3 contains 12 residues. Germline assignment: CDR1 GTSNPN and CDR2 SVGIG (reference sequence). In nucleotides, the CDR3 is TGTGCCTGGAGTGGGTCGAACACTGAAGCTTTCTTT. Protein sequence: CAWSGSNTEAFF.

This clone was seen just once. V and J are TRBV4-3 and TRBJ1-1; weak D call: TRBD1 (5 bases). This CDR3 contains 15 residues. Germline V lookup: CDR1 LGHNA, CDR2 YSLEER. V lost 4 bases and J 5 bases, leaving 17 bases between the germline ends. The DNA of the CDR3 is TGCGCCAGCAGCCCTTTTGCCCAGGGAAGGACTGAAGCTTTCTTT. Its protein product is CASSPFAQGRTEAFF.